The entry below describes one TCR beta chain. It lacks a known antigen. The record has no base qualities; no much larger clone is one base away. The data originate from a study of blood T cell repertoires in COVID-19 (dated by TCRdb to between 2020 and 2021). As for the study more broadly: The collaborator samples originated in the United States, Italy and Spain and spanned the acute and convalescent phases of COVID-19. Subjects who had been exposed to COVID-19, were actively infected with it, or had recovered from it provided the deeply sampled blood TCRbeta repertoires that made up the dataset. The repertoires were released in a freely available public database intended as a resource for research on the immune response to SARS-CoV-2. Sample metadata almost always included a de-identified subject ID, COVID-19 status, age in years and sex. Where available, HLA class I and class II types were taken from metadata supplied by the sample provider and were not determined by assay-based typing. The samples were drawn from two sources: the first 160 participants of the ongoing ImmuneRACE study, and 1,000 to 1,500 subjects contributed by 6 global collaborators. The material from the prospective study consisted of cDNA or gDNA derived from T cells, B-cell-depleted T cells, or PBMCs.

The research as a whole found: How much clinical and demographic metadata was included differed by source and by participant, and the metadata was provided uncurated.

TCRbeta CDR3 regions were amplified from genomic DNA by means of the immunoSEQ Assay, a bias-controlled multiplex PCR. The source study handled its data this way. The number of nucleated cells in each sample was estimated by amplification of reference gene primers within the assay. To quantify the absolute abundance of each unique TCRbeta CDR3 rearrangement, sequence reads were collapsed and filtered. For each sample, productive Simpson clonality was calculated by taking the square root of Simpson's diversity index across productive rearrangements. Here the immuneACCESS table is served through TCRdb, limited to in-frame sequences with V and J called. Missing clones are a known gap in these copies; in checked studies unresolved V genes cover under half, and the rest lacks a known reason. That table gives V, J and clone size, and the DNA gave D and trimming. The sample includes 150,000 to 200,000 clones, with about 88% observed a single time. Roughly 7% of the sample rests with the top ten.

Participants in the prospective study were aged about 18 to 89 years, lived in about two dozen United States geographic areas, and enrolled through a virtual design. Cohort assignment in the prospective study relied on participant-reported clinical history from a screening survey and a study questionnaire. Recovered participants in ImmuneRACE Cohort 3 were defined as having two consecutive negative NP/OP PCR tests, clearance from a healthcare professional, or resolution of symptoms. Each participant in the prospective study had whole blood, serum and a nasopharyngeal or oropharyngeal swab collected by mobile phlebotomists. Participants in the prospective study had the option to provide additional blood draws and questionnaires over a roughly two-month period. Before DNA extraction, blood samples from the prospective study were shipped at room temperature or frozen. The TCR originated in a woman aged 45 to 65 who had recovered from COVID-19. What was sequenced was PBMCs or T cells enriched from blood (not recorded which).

The CDR3 region: CATSDQTVTYGYTF. At the DNA level, the sequence is TGTGCCACCAGTGATCAGACAGTAACCTATGGCTACACCTTC. The rearranged chain carries TRBV24-1 and TRBJ1-2; the D segment could be TRBD1, given 5 matching bases. The V end loses 3 bases and the J end loses 4 bases, and a stretch of 11 bases separates them. CDR1 KGHDR and CDR2 SFDVKD were looked up in the germline V gene. The CDR3 runs 14 amino acids, cysteine and phenylalanine included. Solely the CDR3 DNA is kept, with 42 bases framed from the first base.